This TCR beta chain emerged from a study of blood T cell repertoires in COVID-19. About the research overall: Acute-phase and convalescent COVID-19 samples originated in the United States, Italy and Spain. PBMCs, B-cell-depleted T cells, or T cells were the source of the cDNA or gDNA that made up the material.

The V segment lost 4 bases and the J segment 4 bases; nucleotides outside the gene matches: 1. The CDR3 covers 14 residues. Germline CDR1 reads MNHEY; CDR2 reads SVGAGI. In the original processing: The authors estimated nucleated cell counts from reference gene primer amplification. Clones were sequenced by immunoSEQ multiplex PCR, and TCRdb holds only the in-frame ones, with some missing. D and trimming come from the DNA, and the V and J calls and clone size come from that table. The sample contains about 69,000 clones, roughly 80% of which appear only once. The source is a man in his fifties or sixties with acute or convalescent COVID-19. This chain links TRBV6-5 with TRBJ1-5, with 10 bases fitting TRBD1. Sequencing was performed on peripheral blood. CDR3 residues: CASSWDRGNQPQHF. CDR3 DNA sequence: TGTGCCAGCAGTTGGGACAGGGGAAATCAGCCCCAGCATTTT.